This T cell receptor (beta chain) was profiled in a study of T cells after yellow fever vaccination (dated by TCRdb to about 2019). Regarding the research as a whole: The SMART-Seq v4 Ultra Low Input RNA kit was used to prepare libraries from fractions with low cell numbers. To follow T-cell clones before and after both primary and booster YFV17D yellow fever vaccination, bulk TCR alpha and beta repertoires underwent longitudinal sequencing. Two healthy male donors, one aged 18 to 30 and one aged 30 to 39 years, were included in the cohort. Bulk PBMC replicates and cell subsets were isolated from blood drawn at multiple timepoints before and after both primary and secondary immunization.

The table lists this clonotype with many counts. Its antigen specificity is not known. Base qualities were left out, and no much larger clone turns up one base away. Broad study findings and their caveats: The secondary T-cell response was found to be weaker but faster than the primary response, with a peak reached on day 5 rather than on day 15. Because abundant contaminating clonotypes from the bulk population could be contained in FACS-sorted repertoires, computational filtering was required. Most clones expanded after primary vaccination were re-detected after the booster (96% of CD4 and approximately 88% of CD8), suggesting broad memory maintenance. Only a couple of donors were included in the study, so the extent to which the findings can be generalized is limited. A small share of clonotypes occurred in both CD4 and CD8 compartments, likely arising from convergent recombination.

The treatment or condition label on this specimen signifies: live attenuated yellow fever vaccine strain. PBMCs were isolated from peripheral blood using a standard Ficoll-Paque protocol. CD4 and CD8 T-cell fractions were isolated with Dynabeads CD4 and CD8 positive selection kits. RNA was extracted with TriZol from bulk PBMCs, CD4 and CD8 fractions, and dextramer-positive and dextramer-negative fractions. The germline V gene (reference sequence) specifies GTSNPN as CDR1 and SVGIG as CDR2. V gives up 1 base and J gives up 3 bases, and the segment between their germline ends measures 7 bases. The CDR3 runs 13 amino acids, cysteine and phenylalanine included. The CDR3 DNA has 39 bases and is translated from base 1. TCR cDNA was made using 5'RACE template switching, a step that added a universal primer site and unique molecular identifiers. Priming of cDNA synthesis was performed from both the TCR alpha and TCR beta constant segments. Libraries were amplified in two PCR steps, with sample barcodes and sequencing adapters added in the second step. Sequencing of libraries was performed on Illumina HiSeq 2500 (2x100 bp) or NovaSeq (2x150 bp). As for the original processing: Reads were demultiplexed and collapsed into UMI consensus sequences with MIGEC, and V(D)J alignment was performed with MiXCR. Vaccine-responding clonotypes were defined with edgeR using replicate PBMC samples, requiring FDR below 0.01 and a log2 fold change above 5 up to day 15. CD4 or CD8 identity was assigned to each bulk clonotype according to whether the clonotype was present at higher abundance in the sequenced CD4 repertoire or the sequenced CD8 repertoire. TCRdb reanalyzed the raw reads on its own, using fastp at Q25 for trimming and MiXCR for clone calling, and kept in-frame beta chains. Each entry is one CDR3 protein sequence, shown with its most common DNA and genes. TCRdb, not the original authors, processed these V and J calls. This sample comprises 110,000 to 150,000 distinct CDR3 sequences, 6.6% of them detected only once. The ten biggest clones cover more than 0.6% of the sample.

The source was CD4+ T cells sorted from PBMCs, collected 10 days after the yellow fever booster vaccination. The TCR comes from a man in his thirties or forties who received the YFV17D yellow fever vaccine. The chain links TRBV30 with TRBJ2-1; the D gene is perhaps TRBD1, on 5 matching bases. The CDR3 region: CAWSEDSYNEQFF. The nucleotide sequence reads TGTGCCTGGAGTGAAGACAGCTACAATGAGCAGTTCTTC.